These 21 T cell receptor beta chains were all obtained from the same sample, sequenced in a study of control samples from healthy donors and cancer patients. Measured with immunoSEQ multiplex PCR; TCRdb has only the in-frame clones, and not every one. The sample lists 85,000 to 95,000 clones; 80% to 95% were seen once. The sequenced material came from blood. The receptors derive from a woman between 25 and 40 years old in good health.

The V gene is TRBV9, the J gene TRBJ2-3; 8 bases line up with TRBD2. The length of the CDR3 is 16 residues. V shed 0 bases and J 1 base; nucleotides not matched to a gene: 4. Germline V CDR1 and CDR2: SGDLS, YYNGEE. The CDR3 sequence: CASSVAPGGGTDTQYF. CDR3 bases: TGTGCCAGCAGCGTAGCCCCGGGGGGGGGCACAGATACGCAGTATTTT.

This clone came up once. The chain combines TRBV11-2 with TRBJ1-2; D remains unclear. This CDR3 spans 12 amino acids. Trimming stripped 1 base from V and 8 bases from J, with 8 bases between. Germline V gene lookup returns CDR1 SGHAT and CDR2 FQNNGV. CDR3 sequence: CASSLVGNGYTF. Here the CDR3 DNA reads TGTGCCAGCAGCTTAGTCGGAAACGGCTACACCTTC. Filled out from reference TRBV11-2 and TRBJ1-2, the complete variable domain reads EAGVAQSPRYKIIEKRQSVAFWCNPISGHATLYWYQQILGQGPKLLIQFQNNGVVDDSQLPKDRFSAERLKGVDSTLKIQPAKLEDSAVYLCASSLVGNGYTFGSGTRLTVV.

The chain carries TRBV23-1 and TRBJ1-2; 9 bases agree with TRBD1. TRBV23-1 belongs to the ORF category, with a function that is uncertain. The ends lost 10 bases at V and 6 bases at J; junction bases unmatched: 6. CDR3 length: 12 amino acids. The CDR3 region has the DNA TGCGCCATTGAGACAGGGGGGAATGGCTACACCTTC. Translation: CAIETGGNGYTF.

This chain links TRBV19 with TRBJ1-4; D is possibly TRBD1 (6 bases). The CDR3 length is 16 residues. Trimming shortened V by 5 bases and J by 5 bases, and 18 bases separated the two germline ends. Germline V gene data show CDR1 as LNHDA and CDR2 as SQIVND (reference sequence). The CDR3 loop reads CASSPLQGRKNEKLFF. CDR3 in DNA: TGTGCCAGTAGTCCATTACAGGGAAGAAAGAATGAAAAACTGTTTTTT.

This clone was counted a single time. This chain connects TRBV5-4 to TRBJ1-4; TRBD1 might be the D (5 bases). CDR1 and CDR2 (germline): SGHNT, YYREEE (reference sequence). The CDR3 totals 14 residues. Trimming took off 4 bases at V and 4 bases at J, with 11 bases between the two ends. For the CDR3, the DNA is TGTGCCAGCAGCCCGGGACGGATTAATGAAAAACTGTTTTTT. Encoded protein: CASSPGRINEKLFF.

V is TRBV5-5 and J is TRBJ2-1; D assignment may be TRBD1 or TRBD2 (5 bases each). The length of the CDR3 is 16 residues. Between the trimmed V and J ends, which lost 0 bases and 2 bases, there was a span of 12 bases. Looked up from germline, CDR1 is SGHKS and CDR2 is YYEKEE (reference sequence). In nucleotides, the CDR3 is TGTGCCAGCAGCTTGGGAGGGGCCTTAGCCTACAATGAGCAGTTCTTC. Protein: CASSLGGALAYNEQFF.

The rearrangement links TRBV3-1 (or the pseudogene TRBV3-2) to TRBJ1-4; a possible D gene is TRBD1 (5 bases). This CDR3 region has 14 residues. The germline V and J ends were trimmed by 5 bases and 8 bases, with 15 bases remaining between them. Germline-derived CDR1 and CDR2 are LGHDT and YNNKEL (reference sequence). DNA of the CDR3: TGTGCCAGCAGCTACGGGACCTGGGGGGAAAAACTGTTTTTT. It translates to CASSYGTWGEKLFF.

The sample holds a few counts of this clone. DNA of the CDR3: TGTGCCAGCAGTTTAATTGTACGGGGGAGGTATTCACCCCTCCACTTT. Protein: CASSLIVRGRYSPLHF. The chain uses TRBV28 and TRBJ1-6, with D possibly matching TRBD1 (5 bases). Germline V gives CDR1 MDHEN, CDR2 SYDVKM. The CDR3 is 16 residues long. Trimming stripped 2 bases from V and 8 bases from J, with 16 bases between. Based on the CDR3 plus reference TRBV28 and TRBJ1-6, the full variable domain is DVKVTQSSRYLVKRTGEKVFLECVQDMDHENMFWYRQDPGLGLRLIYFSYDVKMKEKGDIPEGYSVSREKKERFSLILESASTNQTSMYLCASSLIVRGRYSPLHFGNGTRLTVT.

The chain is built from TRBV30 and TRBJ1-2, with 7 nucleotides matching TRBD1. The ends lost 5 bases at V and 8 bases at J; junction bases unmatched: 8. The CDR3 sequence is 12 residues long. Germline CDR1 reads GTSNPN; CDR2 reads SVGIG (reference sequence). The CDR3 DNA is TGTGCCTGGGCTACACAGGGGTACGGCTACACCTTC. Translating it yields CAWATQGYGYTF.

This clone was recorded only once. This chain uses TRBV19 with TRBJ2-7, with TRBD2 matching 11 bases. The CDR3 extends over 15 amino acids. J lost 3 bases, V lost 4 bases, and 5 bases had no gene match. Germline V gene lookup returns CDR1 LNHDA and CDR2 SQIVND (reference sequence). The CDR3 loop is CASSTGLAVVYEQYF. CDR3 in DNA: TGTGCCAGTAGTACGGGACTAGCGGTGGTCTACGAGCAGTACTTC.

The genes are TRBV5-6 and TRBJ2-6; D unresolved. Germline loops: CDR1 SGHDT, CDR2 YYEEEE. CDR3 length: 16 residues. Trimming left V 4 bases short and J 0 bases short, with 11 bases between. Written as DNA, the CDR3 is TGTGCCAGCAGCCCAACCTTGTCCTCTGGGGCCAACGTCCTGACTTTC. Residues: CASSPTLSSGANVLTF.

The chain uses TRBV6-2 or TRBV6-3 and TRBJ2-4; TRBD2 agrees at 8 bases. The CDR3 consists of 18 residues. CDR1 and CDR2 from the germline V gene are MNHEY and SVGEGT. V trimming: 8 bases; J trimming: 0 bases; junction bases outside the gene matches: 15. The CDR3 protein is CASCLRTSGPLAKNIQYF. The CDR3 DNA sequence: TGTGCCAGCTGCCTCCGAACTAGCGGTCCACTAGCCAAAAACATTCAGTACTTC.

In nucleotides, the CDR3 is TGTGCCAGTAGTACGTACAGGGGGCTCTCTGGAAACACCATATATTTT. Protein: CASSTYRGLSGNTIYF. The V gene is TRBV19, the J gene TRBJ1-3, with TRBD1 matching 9 bases. This CDR3 comprises 16 residues. Germline-derived CDR1 and CDR2 are LNHDA and SQIVND (reference sequence). Trimming at V came to 4 bases and at J to 0 bases, leaving 4 bases not matched to a gene.

This chain links TRBV10-1 with TRBJ2-7, with D unclear. Germline CDR1 reads WNHNN; CDR2 reads SYGVQD (reference sequence). The V end lost 0 bases, the J end lost 8 bases, and 5 bases lay between the germline ends. This CDR3 comprises 11 residues. DNA for the CDR3: TGCGCCAGCAGTGAGTCGTCTAAGCAGTACTTC. Translated, it gives CASSESSKQYF.

This clone was detected once. This chain connects TRBV13 to TRBJ1-4; 8 bases match TRBD1. Trimming at V came to 5 bases and at J to 4 bases, leaving 6 bases not matched to a gene. CDR3 size: 15 residues. CDR1 and CDR2 (germline): PRHDT, FYEKMQ (reference sequence). The DNA of the CDR3 is TGTGCCAGCAGCCAATGGACAGGGAATAATGAAAAACTGTTTTTT. As protein: CASSQWTGNNEKLFF. Combining the CDR3 with reference TRBV13 and TRBJ1-4 gives the whole variable domain AAGVIQSPRHLIKEKRETATLKCYPIPRHDTVYWYQQGPGQDPQFLISFYEKMQSDKGSIPDRFSAQQFSDYHSELNMSSLELGDSALYFCASSQWTGNNEKLFFGSGTQLSVL.

The chain uses TRBV21-1 and TRBJ1-4. TRBV21-1 is a pseudogene segment. The length of the CDR3 is 20 residues. The CDR3 reads CASSKVGGQGSKREGEKLFF. The CDR3 bases are TGTGCCAGCAGCAAAGTAGGTGGGCAGGGCAGCAAGCGGGAAGGTGAAAAACTGTTTTTT.

Worth noting for this clone: An end of the junction does not agree with germline; a read error may underlie this. CDR3 in DNA: TGTACCAGCAGTGAGCCCGAGGGCTACGGACAGGGGAGCTATGGCTACACCTTC. This encodes CTSSEPEGYGQGSYGYTF. This chain joins TRBV6-1 and TRBJ1-2; 9 nucleotides agree with TRBD1. The CDR3 sequence is 18 residues long. Germline CDR1 and CDR2: MNHNS and SASEGT.

Concerning this clone: The identical CDR3 is also encoded by other nucleotide sequences in the sample. The J gene is TRBJ2-2, the V gene TRBV28; a possible D gene is TRBD2 (7 bases). The CDR3 is made up of 15 amino acids. From germline, CDR1 is MDHEN and CDR2 SYDVKM. Deletions cut 2 bases from V and 4 bases from J, with 11 bases between. CDR3 in amino acids: CASSLGGAGTGELFF. Here the CDR3 DNA reads TGTGCCAGCAGTTTAGGGGGGGCTGGCACCGGGGAGCTGTTTTTT. The full variable domain, completed using reference TRBV28 and TRBJ2-2, is DVKVTQSSRYLVKRTGEKVFLECVQDMDHENMFWYRQDPGLGLRLIYFSYDVKMKEKGDIPEGYSVSREKKERFSLILESASTNQTSMYLCASSLGGAGTGELFFGEGSRLTVL.

This CDR3 is CASSSSNEQYF. The CDR3 region has the DNA TGTGCCAGCAGCTCGTCCAACGAGCAGTACTTC. The chain recombines TRBV5-6 with TRBJ2-7; D is unresolved. From germline, CDR1 is SGHDT and CDR2 YYEEEE. The CDR3 has 11 amino acids. Trimming shortened V by 3 bases and J by 5 bases, and 6 bases separated the two germline ends.

This clone came up once. V usage is TRBV5-1 and J usage is TRBJ2-7; D call uncertain. V lost 0 bases to trimming and J lost 5 bases, with 9 bases between them. CDR3 size: 13 residues. The V gene's germline CDR1 is SGHRS and CDR2 YFSETQ. CDR3 nucleotide sequence: TGCGCCAGCAGCTTGGGAGGCGTGAACGAGCAGTACTTC. Protein: CASSLGGVNEQYF.

This sequence joins TRBV5-4 and TRBJ2-3, with D tentatively TRBD2 (6 bases). Germline CDR1 and CDR2: SGHNT and YYREEE (reference sequence). V was shortened by 0 bases and J by 3 bases, with 11 bases between the two germline ends. The CDR3 length is 15 residues. CDR3 protein: CASSLVSGVTDTQYF. The CDR3 bases are TGTGCCAGCAGCTTGGTATCGGGAGTGACAGATACGCAGTATTTT.